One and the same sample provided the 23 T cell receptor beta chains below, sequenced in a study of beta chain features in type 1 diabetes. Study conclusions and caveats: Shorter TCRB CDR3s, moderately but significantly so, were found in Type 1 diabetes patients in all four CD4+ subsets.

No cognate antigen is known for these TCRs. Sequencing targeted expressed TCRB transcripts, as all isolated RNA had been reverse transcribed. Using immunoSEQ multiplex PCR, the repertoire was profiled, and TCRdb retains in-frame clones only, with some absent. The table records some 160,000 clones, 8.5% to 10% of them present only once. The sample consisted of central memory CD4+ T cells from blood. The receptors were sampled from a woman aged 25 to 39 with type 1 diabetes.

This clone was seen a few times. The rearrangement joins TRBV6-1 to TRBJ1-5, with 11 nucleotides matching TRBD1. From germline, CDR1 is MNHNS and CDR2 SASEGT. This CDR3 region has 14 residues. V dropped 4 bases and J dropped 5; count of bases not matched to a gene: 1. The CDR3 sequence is CASSGTGGDQPQHF. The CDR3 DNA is TGTGCCAGCAGTGGGACAGGGGGCGATCAGCCCCAGCATTTT.

The CDR3 here is CASRLQGNGEQYF. The CDR3 region has the DNA TGTGCCAGCAGGCTACAGGGAAACGGCGAGCAGTACTTC. The V gene is TRBV7-8, the J gene TRBJ2-7; weak D call: TRBD1 (6 bases). CDR3 length: 13 amino acids. V was pared by 6 bases and J by 6 bases, with 15 bases between. Germline values: CDR1 SGHVS, CDR2 FQNEAQ. The full variable domain, completed using reference TRBV7-8 and TRBJ2-7, is GAGVSQSPRYKVAKRGQDVALRCDPISGHVSLFWYQQALGQGPEFLTYFQNEAQLDKSGLPSDRFFAERPEGSVSTLKIQRTQQEDSAVYLCASRLQGNGEQYFGPGTRLTVT.

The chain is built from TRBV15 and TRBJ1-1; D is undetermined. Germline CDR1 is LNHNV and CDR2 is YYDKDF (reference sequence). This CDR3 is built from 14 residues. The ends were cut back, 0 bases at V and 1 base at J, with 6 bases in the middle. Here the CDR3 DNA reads TGTGCCACCAGCAGAGATGAGTGGAACACTGAAGCTTTCTTT. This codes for CATSRDEWNTEAFF.

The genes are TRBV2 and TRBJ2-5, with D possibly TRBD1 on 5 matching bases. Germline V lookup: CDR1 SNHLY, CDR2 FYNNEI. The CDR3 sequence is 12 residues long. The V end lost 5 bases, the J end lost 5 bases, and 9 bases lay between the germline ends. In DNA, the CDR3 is TGTGCCAGCAGTTCATCAGGGGAGACCCAGTACTTC. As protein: CASSSSGETQYF.

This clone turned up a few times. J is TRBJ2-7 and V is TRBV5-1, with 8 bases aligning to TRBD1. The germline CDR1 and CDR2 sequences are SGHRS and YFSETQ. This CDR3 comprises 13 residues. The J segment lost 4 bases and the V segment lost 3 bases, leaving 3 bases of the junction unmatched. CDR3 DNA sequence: TGCGCCAGCAGCTCCGGGACAGGATACGAGCAGTACTTC. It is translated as CASSSGTGYEQYF. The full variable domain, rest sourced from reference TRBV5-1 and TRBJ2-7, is KAGVTQTPRYLIKTRGQQVTLSCSPISGHRSVSWYQQTPGQGLQFLFEYFSETQRNKGNFPGRFSGRQFSNSRSEMNVSTLELGDSALYLCASSSGTGYEQYFGPGTRLTVT.

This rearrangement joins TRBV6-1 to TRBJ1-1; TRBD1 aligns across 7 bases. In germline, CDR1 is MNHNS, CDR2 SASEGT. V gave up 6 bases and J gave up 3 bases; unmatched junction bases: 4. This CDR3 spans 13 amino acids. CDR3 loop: CASRTGFDTEAFF. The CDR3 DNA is TGTGCCAGCAGGACAGGGTTCGACACTGAAGCTTTCTTT.

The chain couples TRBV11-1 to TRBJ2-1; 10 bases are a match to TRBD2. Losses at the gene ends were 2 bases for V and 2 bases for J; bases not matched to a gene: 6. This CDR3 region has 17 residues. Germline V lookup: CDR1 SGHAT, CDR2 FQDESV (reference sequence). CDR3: CASSLSLAGSTYNEQFF. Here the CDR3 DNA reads TGTGCCAGCAGCTTATCACTAGCGGGATCCACCTACAATGAGCAGTTCTTC.

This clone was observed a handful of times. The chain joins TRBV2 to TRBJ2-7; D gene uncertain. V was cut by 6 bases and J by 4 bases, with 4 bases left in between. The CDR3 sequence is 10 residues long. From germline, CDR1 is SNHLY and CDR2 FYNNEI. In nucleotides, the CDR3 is TGTGCCAGCAGCGGTTACGAGCAGTACTTC. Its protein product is CASSGYEQYF.

The CDR3 reads CAWDTGGSTDTQYF. CDR3 sequence (DNA): TGTGCCTGGGATACAGGAGGGAGCACAGATACGCAGTATTTT. The V call is TRBV30, the J call TRBJ2-3, with D possibly matching TRBD2 (6 bases). The CDR3 length is 14 residues. Trimming took 5 bases from V and 0 from J, leaving 12 bases between them. Germline V gene lookup returns CDR1 GTSNPN and CDR2 SVGIG (reference sequence).

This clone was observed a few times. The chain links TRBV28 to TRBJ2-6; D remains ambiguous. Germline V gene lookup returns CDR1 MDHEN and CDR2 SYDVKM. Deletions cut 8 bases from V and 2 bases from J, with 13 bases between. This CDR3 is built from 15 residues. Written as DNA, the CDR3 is TGTGCCAGCTTCACGAGAAATGCTGGGGCCAACGTCCTGACTTTC. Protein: CASFTRNAGANVLTF.

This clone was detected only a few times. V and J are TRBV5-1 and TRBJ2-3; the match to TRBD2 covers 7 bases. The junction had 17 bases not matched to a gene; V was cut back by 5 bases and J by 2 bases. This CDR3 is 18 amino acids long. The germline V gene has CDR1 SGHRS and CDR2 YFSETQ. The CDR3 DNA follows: TGCGCCAGCAGTAGGGATGGGGCTAGCGGACATGACACAGATACGCAGTATTTT. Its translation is CASSRDGASGHDTDTQYF.

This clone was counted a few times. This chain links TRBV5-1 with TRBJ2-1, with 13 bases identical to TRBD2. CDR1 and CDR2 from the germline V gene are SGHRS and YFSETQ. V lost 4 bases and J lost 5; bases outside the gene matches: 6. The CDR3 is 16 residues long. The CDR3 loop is CASSPGLAGAHNEQFF. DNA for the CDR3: TGCGCCAGCAGCCCCGGACTAGCGGGAGCCCACAATGAGCAGTTCTTC.

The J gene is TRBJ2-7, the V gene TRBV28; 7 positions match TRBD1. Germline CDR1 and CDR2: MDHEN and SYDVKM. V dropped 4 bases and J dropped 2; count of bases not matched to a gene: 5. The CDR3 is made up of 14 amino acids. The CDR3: CASSSGQVPYEQYF. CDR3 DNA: TGTGCCAGCAGTTCCGGACAGGTTCCCTACGAGCAGTACTTC.

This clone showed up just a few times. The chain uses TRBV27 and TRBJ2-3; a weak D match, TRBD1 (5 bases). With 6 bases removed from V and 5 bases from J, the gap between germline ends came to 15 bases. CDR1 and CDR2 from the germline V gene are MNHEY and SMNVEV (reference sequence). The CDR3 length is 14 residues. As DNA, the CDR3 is TGTGCCAGCAGCACGGGCAGGGAAGGAGATACGCAGTATTTT. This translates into CASSTGREGDTQYF.

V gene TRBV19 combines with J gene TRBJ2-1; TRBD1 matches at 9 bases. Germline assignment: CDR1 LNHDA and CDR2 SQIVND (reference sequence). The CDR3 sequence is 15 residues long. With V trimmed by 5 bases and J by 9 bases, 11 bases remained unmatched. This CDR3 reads CASSVTGGAESEQFF. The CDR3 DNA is TGTGCCAGTAGTGTTACAGGGGGCGCCGAAAGTGAGCAGTTCTTC. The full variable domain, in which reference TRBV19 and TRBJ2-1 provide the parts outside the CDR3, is DGGITQSPKYLFRKEGQNVTLSCEQNLNHDAMYWYRQDPGQGLRLIYYSQIVNDFQKGDIAEGYSVSREKKESFPLTVTSAQKNPTAFYLCASSVTGGAESEQFFGPGTRLTVL.

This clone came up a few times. The CDR3 DNA follows: TGTGCCAGCAGCAGACAGGGGGTGTCTAGGGGCTACACCTTC. Translated: CASSRQGVSRGYTF. V gene TRBV27 combines with J gene TRBJ1-2; 9 bases map to TRBD1. Germline V gene lookup returns CDR1 MNHEY and CDR2 SMNVEV (reference sequence). With 6 bases clipped from V and 8 bases from J, the junction kept 10 bases outside the gene matches. The CDR3 sequence is 14 residues long.

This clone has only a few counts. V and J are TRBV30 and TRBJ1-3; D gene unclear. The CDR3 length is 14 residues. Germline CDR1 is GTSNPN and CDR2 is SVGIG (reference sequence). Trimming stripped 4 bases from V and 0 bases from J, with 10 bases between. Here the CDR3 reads CAWTITGSGNTIYF. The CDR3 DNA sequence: TGTGCCTGGACCATCACCGGCTCTGGAAACACCATATATTTT.

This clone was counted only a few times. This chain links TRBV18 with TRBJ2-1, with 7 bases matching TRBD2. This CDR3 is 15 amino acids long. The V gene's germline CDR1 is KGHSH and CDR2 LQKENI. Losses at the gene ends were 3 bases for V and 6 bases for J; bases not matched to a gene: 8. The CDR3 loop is CASSPGREQSNEQFF. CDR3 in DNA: TGTGCCAGCTCACCCGGGCGGGAGCAAAGCAATGAGCAGTTCTTC. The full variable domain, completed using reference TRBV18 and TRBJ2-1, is NAGVMQNPRHLVRRRGQEARLRCSPMKGHSHVYWYRQLPEEGLKFMVYLQKENIIDESGMPKERFSAEFPKEGPSILRIQQVVRGDSAAYFCASSPGREQSNEQFFGPGTRLTVL.

In DNA form, the CDR3 reads TGTGCCAGCAGCTTGACCTCCCTCGCGGGAGGATACAATGAGCAGTTCTTC. It codes for CASSLTSLAGGYNEQFF. V usage is TRBV11-2 and J usage is TRBJ2-1, with 8 bases matching TRBD2. The CDR3 consists of 17 residues. Trimming took 3 bases from V and 4 from J; bases not matched to a gene: 11. Per germline, CDR1 SGHAT and CDR2 FQNNGV.

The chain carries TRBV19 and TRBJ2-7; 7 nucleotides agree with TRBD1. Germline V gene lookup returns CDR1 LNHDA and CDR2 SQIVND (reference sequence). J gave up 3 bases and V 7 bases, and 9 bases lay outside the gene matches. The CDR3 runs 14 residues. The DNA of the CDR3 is TGTGCCAGTACCCCCGGGACAGCTAACTACGAGCAGTACTTC. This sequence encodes CASTPGTANYEQYF.

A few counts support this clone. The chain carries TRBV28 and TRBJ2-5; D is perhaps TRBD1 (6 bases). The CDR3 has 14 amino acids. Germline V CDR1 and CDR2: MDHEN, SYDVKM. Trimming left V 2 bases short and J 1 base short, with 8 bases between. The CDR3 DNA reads TGTGCCAGCAGTTTACCGACAGGCCAAGAGACCCAGTACTTC. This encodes CASSLPTGQETQYF.

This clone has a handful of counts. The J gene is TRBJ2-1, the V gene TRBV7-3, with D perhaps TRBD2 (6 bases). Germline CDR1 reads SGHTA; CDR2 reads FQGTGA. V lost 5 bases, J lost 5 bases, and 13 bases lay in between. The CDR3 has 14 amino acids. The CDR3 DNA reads TGTGCCAGCAGCCCGCGCGGACTAAACAATGAGCAGTTCTTC. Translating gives CASSPRGLNNEQFF.

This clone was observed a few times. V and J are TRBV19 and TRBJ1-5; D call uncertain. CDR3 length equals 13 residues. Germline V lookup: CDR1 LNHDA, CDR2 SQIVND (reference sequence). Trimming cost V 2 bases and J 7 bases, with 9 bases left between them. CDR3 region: CASSISVEQPQHF. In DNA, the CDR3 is TGTGCCAGTAGTATATCGGTAGAACAGCCCCAGCATTTT.